The clone carrying this TCR beta chain qualifies as medium-sized. As yet, its antigen is unknown. The entry originates in a study of T cell repertoires in aging, cancer and after chemotherapy. The wider study: About 10 million TCR reads made up the full dataset. Study-wide points: In healthy donors, age-related TCR diversity loss mainly reflected lost richness. These repertoire data do not allow conclusions about immunological memory after chemotherapy.

Multiplex touch-down PCR with TRB-A/B primers amplified rearranged V-D-J TRB sequences. MiXCR, applied by TCRdb to the multiplex PCR reads, yields one record per CDR3 protein. Of over 1,000 distinct CDR3 sequences listed, roughly 29% are singletons. CDR3 length equals 15 residues. Germline V gene lookup returns CDR1 MNHNS and CDR2 SASEGT. Unmatched junction bases numbered 7, after V lost 6 bases and J lost 6 bases. TCR beta rearrangements were amplified from peripheral blood genomic DNA. The origin of this receptor is a human donor with a blood cancer. The sample taken for sequencing was blood. The chain is built from TRBV6-1 and TRBJ2-3; TRBD2 matches 12 bases. The chain's CDR3 is CASSSSGRAADTQYF. In nucleotides, the CDR3 is TGTGCCAGCAGCTCTAGCGGGAGGGCCGCGGATACGCAGTATTTT.